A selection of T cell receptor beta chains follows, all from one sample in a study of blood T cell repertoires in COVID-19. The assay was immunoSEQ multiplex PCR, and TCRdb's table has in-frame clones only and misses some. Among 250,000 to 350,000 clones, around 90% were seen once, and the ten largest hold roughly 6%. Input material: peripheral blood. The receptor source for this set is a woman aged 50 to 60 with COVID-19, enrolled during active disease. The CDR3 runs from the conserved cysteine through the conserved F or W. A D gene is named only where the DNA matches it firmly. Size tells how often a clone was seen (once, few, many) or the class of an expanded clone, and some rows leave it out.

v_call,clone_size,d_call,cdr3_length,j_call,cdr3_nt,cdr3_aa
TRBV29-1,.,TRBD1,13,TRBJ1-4,TGCAGCGTTCAACAGGGGTGGGGTGAAAAACTGTTTTTT,CSVQQGWGEKLFF
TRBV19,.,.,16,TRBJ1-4,TGTGCCAGTAGTATTAGGAGGCAGATTGCTAATGAAAAACTGTTTTTT,CASSIRRQIANEKLFF
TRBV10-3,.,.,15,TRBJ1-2,TGTGCCATCAGTGAGGCCCAGGTCGACCTCTATGGCTACACCTTC,CAISEAQVDLYGYTF
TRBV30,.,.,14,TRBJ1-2,TGTGCCTGGGGACGGTCTATTGCTAACTATGGCTACACCTTC,CAWGRSIANYGYTF
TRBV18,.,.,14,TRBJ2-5,TGTGCCAGCTCACCACGACTTGGTGAGGAGACCCAGTACTTC,CASSPRLGEETQYF
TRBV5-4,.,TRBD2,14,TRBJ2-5,TGTGCCAGCAGCTGGGGACTAGTCCAAGAGACCCAGTACTTC,CASSWGLVQETQYF
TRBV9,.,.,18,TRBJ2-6,TGTGCCAGCAGCAGGGGACAAGGGGCCGGATCTGGGGCCAACGTCCTGACTTTC,CASSRGQGAGSGANVLTF
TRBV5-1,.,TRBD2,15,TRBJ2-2,TGCGCCAGCAGCTTTTTGGCGGGAGTTACCGGGGAGCTGTTTTTT,CASSFLAGVTGELFF
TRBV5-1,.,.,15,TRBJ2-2,TGCGCCAGCAGCCTGATCGTCGGGGTTACCGGGGAGCTGTTTTTT,CASSLIVGVTGELFF
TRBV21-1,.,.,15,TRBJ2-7,TGTGCCAGCAGCAAAGGAAGGGAGAAAGCCTACGAGCAGTACTTC,CASSKGREKAYEQYF
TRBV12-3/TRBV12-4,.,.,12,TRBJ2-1,TGTGCCAGCAGTATGGACAGCAATGAGCAGTTCTTC,CASSMDSNEQFF
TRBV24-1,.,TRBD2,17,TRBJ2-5,TGTGCCACCAGTGAACGAACCGGGACTAGCGGGAGAGAGACCCAGTACTTC,CATSERTGTSGRETQYF
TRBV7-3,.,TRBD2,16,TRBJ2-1,TGTGCCAGCAGCCACCGGCTCGGGGCGGGAGGGAATGAGCAGTTCTTC,CASSHRLGAGGNEQFF
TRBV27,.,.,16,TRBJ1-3,TGTGCCAGCAGTCCCGGGGGGGGAAGGTCTGGAAACACCATATATTTT,CASSPGGGRSGNTIYF
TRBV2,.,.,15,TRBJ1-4,TGTGCCAGCAGTGAGCAGGGTATGACTAATGAAAAACTGTTTTTT,CASSEQGMTNEKLFF
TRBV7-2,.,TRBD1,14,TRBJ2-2,TGTGCCAGCAGCACCGGACAGGGCACCGGGGAGCTGTTTTTT,CASSTGQGTGELFF
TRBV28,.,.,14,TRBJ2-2,TGTGCCAGCAGTTTCGGGGGAACGGGCGGGGAGCTGTTTTTT,CASSFGGTGGELFF
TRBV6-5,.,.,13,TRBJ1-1,TGTGCCAGCAACCAACAGGGTACCACTGAAGCTTTCTTT,CASNQQGTTEAFF
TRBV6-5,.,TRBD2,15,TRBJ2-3,TGTGCCAGCAGTTATGGCGGGAGGCCGGGGGGTACGCAGTATTTT,CASSYGGRPGGTQYF
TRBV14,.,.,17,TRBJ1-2,TGTGCCAGCAGCCAACCCGGACTGGGACACCCGTCCTCTGGCTACACCTTC,CASSQPGLGHPSSGYTF
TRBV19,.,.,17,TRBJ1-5,TGTGCCAGTAGTAGGCCTAAACAGGGTACTAGCAATCAGCCCCAGCATTTT,CASSRPKQGTSNQPQHF
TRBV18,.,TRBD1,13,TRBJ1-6,TGTGCCAGCCTGGACAGGGCTAATGCACCCCTCCACTTT,CASLDRANAPLHF
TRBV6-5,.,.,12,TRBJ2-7,TGTGCCAGCCGGAAAGAAGCAGGCGAGCAGTACTTC,CASRKEAGEQYF
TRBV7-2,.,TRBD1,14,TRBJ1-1,TGTGCCAGCAGACTTACACAGGGGTACACTGAAGCTTTCTTT,CASRLTQGYTEAFF
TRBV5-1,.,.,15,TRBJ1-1,TGCGCCAGCAGCTTGGTTGCAGGGGCGCGCACTGAAGCTTTCTTT,CASSLVAGARTEAFF
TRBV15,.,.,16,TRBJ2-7,TGTGCCACCAGCAGTGAGGAGGGGGCTATGGGTACCGTGCAGTACTTC,CATSSEEGAMGTVQYF
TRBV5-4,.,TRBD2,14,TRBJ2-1,TGTGCCAGCAGCTTGAGCGGGAGGTACAATGAGCAGTTCTTC,CASSLSGRYNEQFF
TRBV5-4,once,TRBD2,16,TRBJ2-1,TGTGCCAGCAGCTTGGTCGCTAGCGGGATCCCCAATGAGCAGTTCTTC,CASSLVASGIPNEQFF
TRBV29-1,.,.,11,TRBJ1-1,TGCAGCGTAAAGACAGGCCAGGGAGCTTTCTTT,CSVKTGQGAFF
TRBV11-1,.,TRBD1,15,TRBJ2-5,TGTGCCAGCAGCTTAGTGACAGGGGGTCGGGAGACCCAGTACTTC,CASSLVTGGRETQYF
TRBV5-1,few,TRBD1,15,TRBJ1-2,TGCGCCAGCAGCCCTGGACAGGGTGGTGACTATGGCTACACCTTC,CASSPGQGGDYGYTF
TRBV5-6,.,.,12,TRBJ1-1,TGTGCCAGCATGGGGCAGGACACTGAAGCTTTCTTT,CASMGQDTEAFF
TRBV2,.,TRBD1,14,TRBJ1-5,TGTGCCAGCAGCCTACAGGGGTCCCCTCAGCCCCAGCATTTT,CASSLQGSPQPQHF
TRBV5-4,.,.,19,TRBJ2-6,TGTGCCAGCAGGAGTCCGGCGACACGGCCTTTACCTGGGGCCAACGTCCTGACTTTC,CASRSPATRPLPGANVLTF
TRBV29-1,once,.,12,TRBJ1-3,TGCAGCGTTGTAGCCTCTGGAAACACCATATATTTT,CSVVASGNTIYF
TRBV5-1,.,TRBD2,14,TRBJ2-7,TGCGCCAGCAGCCCCGTAGCGGGCTTGAACGAGCAGTACTTC,CASSPVAGLNEQYF
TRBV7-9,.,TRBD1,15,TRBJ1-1,TGTGCCAGCAGCAAGGACAGGGTACGAACTCCTGAAGCTTTCTTT,CASSKDRVRTPEAFF
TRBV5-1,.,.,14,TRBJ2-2,TGCGCCAGCAGCTCCGGGTCACCCGCCGGGGAGCTGTTTTTT,CASSSGSPAGELFF
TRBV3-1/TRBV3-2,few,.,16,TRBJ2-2,TGTGCCAGCAGCCAGGGGACTCCTGCTGGGACCGGGGAGCTGTTTTTT,CASSQGTPAGTGELFF
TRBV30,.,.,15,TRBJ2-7,TGTGCCTGGAGTCAGCCCGACAGGTCCTCCTACGAGCAGTACTTC,CAWSQPDRSSYEQYF
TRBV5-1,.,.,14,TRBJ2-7,TGCGCCAGCAGCTTGACAGGGCCTACCTACGAGCAGTACTTC,CASSLTGPTYEQYF
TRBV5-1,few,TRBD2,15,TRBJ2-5,TGCGCCAGCAGCCCTTCTAGCGGGAACCAAGAGACCCAGTACTTC,CASSPSSGNQETQYF
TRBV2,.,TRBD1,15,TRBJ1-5,TGTGCCAGCAGGCCCATGAAGGGGACAGATCAGCCCCAGCATTTT,CASRPMKGTDQPQHF
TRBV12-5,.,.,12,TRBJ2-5,TGTGCTAGTGGTCAGGGTACGGGGACCCAGTACTTC,CASGQGTGTQYF
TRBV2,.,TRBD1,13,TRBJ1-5,TGTGCCAGCACTTCGGGACAGAATCAGCCCCAGCATTTT,CASTSGQNQPQHF
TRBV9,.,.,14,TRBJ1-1,TGTGCCAGCAGCGTAGTTACAGGGCCAATAGAAGCTTTCTTT,CASSVVTGPIEAFF
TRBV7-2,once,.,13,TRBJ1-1,TGTGCCAGCAGCTTAAGACAGAACACTGAAGCTTTCTTT,CASSLRQNTEAFF
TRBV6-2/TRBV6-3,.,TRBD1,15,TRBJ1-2,TGTGCCAGCAGTAAACAGGGGGCGCTGGGCTATGGCTACACCTTC,CASSKQGALGYGYTF
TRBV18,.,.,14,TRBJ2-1,TGTGCCAGCTCACCGGGACTTCCTAGCAATGAGCAGTTCTTC,CASSPGLPSNEQFF
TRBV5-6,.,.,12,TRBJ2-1,TGTGCCAGCAGCTATCTAAACAATGAGCAGTTCTTC,CASSYLNNEQFF
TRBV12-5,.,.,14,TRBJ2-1,TGTGCTAGTGGTTCCGCGGAAAACTACAATGAGCAGTTCTTC,CASGSAENYNEQFF
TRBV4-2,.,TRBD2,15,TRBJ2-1,TGTGCCAGCAGCCAAGAGCGGGGGGGGAACAATGAGCAGTTCTTC,CASSQERGGNNEQFF
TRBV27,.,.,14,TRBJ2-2,TGTGCCAGCAGTTCGGGAGTTCGGACCGGGGAGCTGTTTTTT,CASSSGVRTGELFF
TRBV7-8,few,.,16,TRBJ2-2,TGTGCCAGCAGCCCCCAAACCCTACGAAACACCGGGGAGCTGTTTTTT,CASSPQTLRNTGELFF